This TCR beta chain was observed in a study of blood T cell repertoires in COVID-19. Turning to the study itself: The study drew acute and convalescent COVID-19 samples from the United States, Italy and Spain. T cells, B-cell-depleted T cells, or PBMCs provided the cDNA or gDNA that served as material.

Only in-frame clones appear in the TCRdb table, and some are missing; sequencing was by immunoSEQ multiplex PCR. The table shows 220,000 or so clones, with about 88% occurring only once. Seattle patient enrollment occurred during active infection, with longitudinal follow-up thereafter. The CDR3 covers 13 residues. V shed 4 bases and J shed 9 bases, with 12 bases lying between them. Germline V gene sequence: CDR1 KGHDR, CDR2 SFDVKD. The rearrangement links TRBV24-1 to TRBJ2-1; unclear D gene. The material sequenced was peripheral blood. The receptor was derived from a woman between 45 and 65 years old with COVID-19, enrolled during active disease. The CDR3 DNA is TGTGCCACCAGTGACAGCAGTGGCGGTGAGCAGTTCTTC. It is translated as CATSDSSGGEQFF.